This record concerns one TCR beta chain sequence. The antigen is not known. This entry comes from a study of lymphopenia after photon versus proton radiotherapy. Study-level results: Photon-treated patients lost naive T cells and TCR diversity; proton-treated stayed stable. Only patients who died were analyzed for survival; proton advantage is unproven.

TCRdb's copy holds only in-frame clones and misses some; the assay was immunoSEQ multiplex PCR. The sample contains tens of thousands of clones, about 94% of which appear only once. Looked up from germline, CDR1 is SGHTA and CDR2 is FQGNSA. V was shortened by 4 bases and J by 7 bases, with 16 bases between the two germline ends. There are 14 residues in the CDR3. This material consisted of peripheral blood, taken from a patient treated with photon-based radiotherapy. This chain uses TRBV7-2 with TRBJ2-5, with D possibly being TRBD1 (6 bases). The source is a woman between 50 and 59 years old with cholangiocarcinoma. CDR3 DNA sequence: TGTGCCAGCAGCTCCGAACAGGGTGTGGGGACCCAGTACTTC. This codes for CASSSEQGVGTQYF.